This passage covers 26 T cell receptor beta chains from one sample sequenced in a study of neurological immune-mediated disorders. In TCRdb, the 5' RACE reads were re-called with MiXCR into one record per CDR3 protein. The sample shows more than 50,000 distinct CDR3 sequences, 7% to 10% of them seen only once. Time point denoted: longitudinal time-point 3. The specimen was PBMCs. These receptors came from a woman aged 40 to 50 in good health.

In its sample, this clonotype was seen a few times. It may be a read error: a sequence one base away is much more abundant. The chain employs TRBV20-1 and TRBJ2-5; D possibly corresponds to TRBD2 (6 bases). Germline lookup yields CDR1 DFQATT and CDR2 SNEGSKA (reference sequence). The CDR3 spans 14 residues. The germline V and J ends were trimmed by 0 bases and 2 bases, with 10 bases remaining between them. The DNA of the CDR3 is TGCAGTGCTAGAGAGACACTAGCTCAAGAGACCCAGTACTTC. Its translation: CSARETLAQETQYF.

This clonotype has ten or more counts. The genes are TRBV29-1 and TRBJ2-2; D not certain. Germline assignment: CDR1 SQVTM and CDR2 ANQGSEA. The CDR3 runs 16 residues. The V gene lost 1 base and the J gene lost 0 bases, with 12 bases spanning the gap. CDR3 residues: CSVEVSSLPNTGELFF. CDR3 DNA sequence: TGCAGCGTTGAAGTTTCCTCCTTACCGAACACCGGGGAGCTGTTTTTT.

This clonotype has at least ten counts. This rearrangement joins TRBV7-9 to TRBJ2-4; unclear D gene. V gave up 1 base and J gave up 3 bases, with 10 bases separating them. Germline V CDR1 and CDR2: SEHNR, FQNEAQ (reference sequence). CDR3 length equals 15 residues. The CDR3 reads CASSLGRDFKNIQYF. CDR3 coding DNA: TGTGCCAGCAGCTTAGGAAGGGATTTCAAAAACATTCAGTACTTC.

Ten or more counts support this clonotype. CDR3 sequence reads: CATRASETQYF. The CDR3 nucleotides read TGTGCCACCAGAGCGTCGGAGACCCAGTACTTC. The chain recombines TRBV27 with TRBJ2-5; D ambiguous. Trimming removed 10 bases at V and 5 bases at J, with 11 bases between. This CDR3 comprises 11 residues. The germline V gene encodes CDR1 MNHEY and CDR2 SMNVEV (reference sequence).

This clonotype was seen ten or more times. CDR3 nucleotides: TGTGCCAGCAGCTTAGAACTCAACTCCTACAATGAGCAGTTCTTC. Protein product: CASSLELNSYNEQFF. The rearrangement uses TRBV7-3 and TRBJ2-1; unclear D gene. V gave up 2 bases and J gave up 0 bases, with 8 bases separating them. The CDR3 is 15 residues long. CDR1 and CDR2 (germline): SGHTA, FQGTGA.

This clonotype showed up many times. DNA for the CDR3: TGTGCCAGCAGTGACGGGCAGCCCCAGCATTTT. It translates to CASSDGQPQHF. The genes are TRBV6-1 and TRBJ1-5; D call uncertain. V shed 3 bases and J shed 7 bases, with 4 bases lying between them. The CDR3 runs to 11 residues. CDR1 is MNHNS and CDR2 is SASEGT in the germline V gene.

This clonotype has at least ten counts. This rearrangement joins TRBV20-1 to TRBJ1-1; the match to TRBD1 covers 9 bases. CDR3 size: 13 residues. Germline lookup yields CDR1 DFQATT and CDR2 SNEGSKA (reference sequence). Trimming at V came to 0 bases and at J to 8 bases, leaving 4 bases not matched to a gene. The chain's CDR3 is CSARDDRGWEAFF. In DNA form, the CDR3 reads TGCAGTGCTAGAGATGACAGGGGGTGGGAAGCTTTCTTT.

This clonotype was seen ten or more times. The CDR3 spells CASSFQDSSQPQHF. In nucleotides, the CDR3 is TGTGCCAGCAGTTTTCAAGACAGCTCTCAGCCCCAGCATTTT. The chain links TRBV27 to TRBJ1-5; D perhaps matches TRBD1 (5 bases). With 3 bases removed from V and 6 bases from J, the gap between germline ends came to 12 bases. The CDR3 loop spans 14 amino acids. In germline, CDR1 is MNHEY, CDR2 SMNVEV (reference sequence).

This clonotype was recorded many times. The gene calls are TRBV18 and TRBJ1-5; possibly TRBD1 for D (5 bases). Looked up from germline, CDR1 is KGHSH and CDR2 is LQKENI. CDR3 length: 15 residues. V lost 6 bases and J lost 3, with 15 bases in between. The CDR3 nucleotides are TGTGCCAGCTCCCACCCTGGGGGTGACAATCAGCCCCAGCATTTT. It codes for CASSHPGGDNQPQHF.

The chain is built from TRBV20-1 and TRBJ2-5, with 7 bases identical to TRBD1. The germline V gene encodes CDR1 DFQATT and CDR2 SNEGSKA (reference sequence). Trimming at V came to 0 bases and at J to 1 base, leaving 5 bases not matched to a gene. The CDR3 is 15 amino acids. The CDR3 sequence is CSARDLQGIQETQYF. CDR3 nucleotides: TGCAGTGCTAGAGATTTACAGGGGATCCAAGAGACCCAGTACTTC.

This clonotype was picked up many times. The chain recombines TRBV5-1 with TRBJ2-1; 8 nucleotides align to TRBD2. This CDR3 comprises 15 residues. The V segment lost 4 bases and the J segment 6 bases; nucleotides outside the gene matches: 9. Per the germline V gene, CDR1 is SGHRS and CDR2 is YFSETQ. The CDR3 DNA sequence: TGCGCCAGCAGCACGGGACGGGAGGGGGGCAATGAGCAGTTCTTC. Its translation is CASSTGREGGNEQFF.

The chain employs TRBV18 and TRBJ1-2; D call uncertain. Looked up from germline, CDR1 is KGHSH and CDR2 is LQKENI. V lost 0 bases to trimming and J lost 7 bases, with 9 bases between them. This CDR3 is 13 amino acids long. The CDR3 nucleotides are TGTGCCAGCTCACCACCAGAATTGGCTGGCTACACCTTC. The encoded protein is CASSPPELAGYTF.

This clonotype occurred many times. CDR3 protein: CSVEGGRGYGYTF. DNA of the CDR3: TGCAGCGTCGAGGGGGGCCGTGGCTATGGCTACACCTTC. V usage is TRBV29-1 and J usage is TRBJ1-2, with TRBD1 as a possible D gene (6 bases). The V gene's germline CDR1 is SQVTM and CDR2 ANQGSEA. Trimming took 6 bases from V and 4 from J, leaving 15 bases between them. This CDR3 spans 13 amino acids.

This clonotype has at least ten counts. The gene calls are TRBV9 and TRBJ2-7; no firm D call. In germline, CDR1 is SGDLS, CDR2 YYNGEE. The V and J ends lost 0 bases and 3 bases respectively, with 7 bases between them. This CDR3 comprises 13 residues. The DNA for the CDR3 is TGTGCCAGCAGCGTAGAACCGTTCTACGAGCAGTACTTC. Protein: CASSVEPFYEQYF.

Ten or more counts support this clonotype. The chain uses TRBV7-2 and TRBJ1-3, with 7 bases lining up with TRBD1. The CDR3 loop spans 17 amino acids. Germline V lookup: CDR1 SGHTA, CDR2 FQGNSA. Germline trimming cut 1 base from V and 3 bases from J; bases unmatched to any gene: 9. CDR3 loop: CASSLGLGRGRGNTIYF. The CDR3 DNA follows: TGTGCCAGCAGCTTAGGATTGGGGAGGGGGCGTGGAAACACCATATATTTT.

The chain links TRBV7-2 to TRBJ2-3, with TRBD2 as a possible D gene (6 bases). V lost 5 bases and J 5 bases, leaving 14 bases between the germline ends. The CDR3 loop spans 14 amino acids. Per germline, CDR1 SGHTA and CDR2 FQGNSA. This CDR3 reads CASSPWWEEDTQYF. The CDR3 bases are TGTGCCAGCAGCCCCTGGTGGGAGGAAGATACGCAGTATTTT.

This clonotype was recorded many times. The chain combines TRBV7-9 with TRBJ2-6, with D unclear. CDR1 and CDR2 from the germline V gene are SEHNR and FQNEAQ (reference sequence). The CDR3 consists of 12 residues. The V end was cut by 1 base, the J end by 16 bases, with 11 bases between. The CDR3 sequence is CASSLGLAELTF. In nucleotides, the CDR3 is TGTGCCAGCAGCTTAGGATTGGCAGAACTGACTTTC.

This clonotype was seen ten or more times. This chain joins TRBV6-2 or TRBV6-3 and TRBJ1-1; perhaps TRBD1 as D (5 bases). Germline V gene sequence: CDR1 MNHEY, CDR2 SVGEGT. V lost 7 bases, J lost 0 bases, and 6 bases lay in between. The CDR3 runs to 12 residues. As DNA, the CDR3 is TGTGCCAGCACAGGGATGAACACTGAAGCTTTCTTT. Protein sequence: CASTGMNTEAFF.

The genes are TRBV18 and TRBJ2-3; the D gene is possibly TRBD1 (5 bases). The CDR3 totals 13 residues. CDR1 and CDR2 from the germline V gene are KGHSH and LQKENI. The V and J ends lost 3 bases and 6 bases respectively, with 10 bases between them. As DNA, the CDR3 is TGTGCCAGCTCACCTCCAGGGCGGGATACGCAGTATTTT. Its translation: CASSPPGRDTQYF. Full variable domain (missing parts from reference TRBV18 and TRBJ2-3): NAGVMQNPRHLVRRRGQEARLRCSPMKGHSHVYWYRQLPEEGLKFMVYLQKENIIDESGMPKERFSAEFPKEGPSILRIQQVVRGDSAAYFCASSPPGRDTQYFGPGTRLTVL.

This clonotype was observed at least ten times. The genes are TRBV27 and TRBJ2-7, with D perhaps matching TRBD1 (6 bases). The V and J ends lost 0 bases and 5 bases respectively, with 11 bases between them. The CDR3 is 14 residues long. CDR1 is MNHEY and CDR2 is SMNVEV in the germline V gene (reference sequence). Here the CDR3 DNA reads TGTGCCAGCAGTTTATCAACAGGGCGCCACGAGCAGTACTTC. It codes for CASSLSTGRHEQYF.

This clonotype has ten or more counts. The rearrangement joins TRBV5-1 to TRBJ2-1, with a weak D call TRBD1 (5 bases). The CDR3 is 16 amino acids. V was pared by 5 bases and J by 5 bases, with 20 bases between. CDR1 and CDR2 (germline): SGHRS, YFSETQ. CDR3 bases: TGCGCCAGCAGGCGGCTAGGGGATCGGGTGAACAATGAGCAGTTCTTC. This codes for CASRRLGDRVNNEQFF. The complete variable domain, with remaining parts taken from reference TRBV5-1 and TRBJ2-1, reads KAGVTQTPRYLIKTRGQQVTLSCSPISGHRSVSWYQQTPGQGLQFLFEYFSETQRNKGNFPGRFSGRQFSNSRSEMNVSTLELGDSALYLCASRRLGDRVNNEQFFGPGTRLTVL.

The J gene is TRBJ2-5, the V gene TRBV6-5; D is possibly TRBD1 (5 bases). The CDR3 spans 13 residues. V was cut by 6 bases and J by 10 bases, with 18 bases left in between. Germline CDR1 is MNHEY and CDR2 is SVGAGI. The CDR3 DNA follows: TGTGCCAGCAGCCAAGTGGTACAGGCCAGCCAGTACTTC. Its translation: CASSQVVQASQYF.

The J gene is TRBJ2-1, the V gene TRBV6-2 or TRBV6-3; 7 bases fit TRBD1. Germline loops: CDR1 MNHEY, CDR2 SVGEGT. The CDR3 is made up of 15 amino acids. Losses at the gene ends were 4 bases for V and 0 bases for J; bases not matched to a gene: 3. The CDR3: CASSSDRASYNEQFF. The CDR3 bases are TGTGCCAGCAGTTCCGACAGGGCCTCCTACAATGAGCAGTTCTTC.

V is TRBV6-2 or TRBV6-3 and J is TRBJ1-2; 7 bases fit TRBD1. The junction had 8 bases not matched to a gene; V was cut back by 8 bases and J by 2 bases. Germline V lookup: CDR1 MNHEY, CDR2 SVGEGT. CDR3 size: 14 residues. CDR3 sequence: CASSPGDSNYGYTF. For the CDR3, the DNA is TGTGCCAGCTCTCCGGGGGACAGCAACTATGGCTACACCTTC.

This clonotype has a count of ten or more. V gene TRBV11-2 combines with J gene TRBJ2-3; D gene uncertain. The CDR3 consists of 13 residues. Germline V gene data show CDR1 as SGHAT and CDR2 as FQNNGV. The ends were cut back, 1 base at V and 5 bases at J, with 7 bases in the middle. CDR3 amino acids: CASSLVPGDTQYF. CDR3 DNA: TGTGCCAGCAGCTTAGTCCCAGGAGATACGCAGTATTTT.

This clonotype occurred many times. The rearrangement joins TRBV9 to TRBJ2-3; 7 bases align to TRBD1. Germline CDR1 SGDLS, CDR2 YYNGEE. The CDR3 sequence is 16 residues long. The V segment lost 0 bases and the J segment 4 bases; nucleotides outside the gene matches: 8. The CDR3 DNA follows: TGTGCCAGCAGCGTAGGTATTAGCGACAGGGCAGATACGCAGTATTTT. Translated, it gives CASSVGISDRADTQYF. The whole variable domain, filled in from reference TRBV9 and TRBJ2-3, reads DSGVTQTPKHLITATGQRVTLRCSPRSGDLSVYWYQQSLDQGLQFLIQYYNGEERAKGNILERFSAQQFPDLHSELNLSSLELGDSALYFCASSVGISDRADTQYFGPGTRLTVL.